The next 9 T cell receptor beta chains were all read from a single sample in a study of identical twins. A single record per CDR3 protein comes from TCRdb applying MiXCR to the 5' RACE reads. The repertoire holds 300,000 to 400,000 distinct CDR3 sequences, roughly 9% seen once, with roughly 8.7% in the top ten. The sample consisted of naive T cells sorted from blood. The receptors here all came from a woman aged 50 to 65 in good health.

V is TRBV2 and J is TRBJ2-5, with TRBD1 matching 11 bases. The V and J ends lost 10 bases and 2 bases, in that order; junction bases with no gene match: 9. Germline loops: CDR1 SNHLY, CDR2 FYNNEI. The CDR3 length is 15 residues. In DNA form, the CDR3 reads TGTGCCACCCGAGGGGACAGGGGGGAGCAAGAGACCCAGTACTTC. Protein product: CATRGDRGEQETQYF.

This clonotype was detected ten times or more. This chain uses TRBV10-3 with TRBJ2-7, with 7 positions matching TRBD2. The ends lost 2 bases at V and 0 bases at J; junction bases unmatched: 1. The germline gives CDR1 ENHRY, CDR2 SYGVKD. This CDR3 region has 14 residues. CDR3 sequence (DNA): TGTGCCATCAGTGAGGCTAGCGGCTCCTACGAGCAGTACTTC. This gives the protein CAISEASGSYEQYF.

This clonotype was picked up many times. The chain couples TRBV11-2 to TRBJ2-2; D call uncertain. The CDR3 is made up of 14 amino acids. The V and J ends lost 5 bases and 1 base respectively, with 8 bases between them. Germline V lookup: CDR1 SGHAT, CDR2 FQNNGV. Here the CDR3 DNA reads TGTGCCAGCAGCCGTCGCGGGAACACCGGGGAGCTGTTTTTT. Amino acid sequence: CASSRRGNTGELFF.

This clonotype appeared a few times. The V call is TRBV27, the J call TRBJ1-4; tentative D call: TRBD1 (6 bases). Germline CDR1 MNHEY, CDR2 SMNVEV (reference sequence). CDR3 length equals 14 residues. The V gene lost 5 bases and the J gene lost 9 bases, with 16 bases spanning the gap. In DNA, the CDR3 is TGTGCCAGCAGTCTCCAGGGGACCGGACAAAAACTGTTTTTT. As protein: CASSLQGTGQKLFF.

The gene calls are TRBV15 and TRBJ2-2, with 7 bases matching TRBD1. The V segment lost 3 bases and the J segment 0 bases; nucleotides outside the gene matches: 4. This CDR3 spans 16 amino acids. Germline lookup yields CDR1 LNHNV and CDR2 YYDKDF (reference sequence). CDR3 nucleotides: TGTGCCACCAGCAGCGGGGACAGCGCGAACACCGGGGAGCTGTTTTTT. It is translated as CATSSGDSANTGELFF.

This clonotype turned up a few times. The chain joins TRBV12-3 or TRBV12-4 to TRBJ2-7, with D maybe TRBD2 (7 bases). Trimming left V 4 bases short and J 3 bases short, with 22 bases between. The CDR3 runs 17 residues. DNA for the CDR3: TGTGCCAGCAGTTCAAAAACCCGAGGGGGGGCAAACTACGAGCAGTACTTC. Translating it yields CASSSKTRGGANYEQYF.

V is TRBV5-1 and J is TRBJ2-1; 9 positions agree with TRBD2. The germline gives CDR1 SGHRS, CDR2 YFSETQ. CDR3 length: 15 amino acids. Trimming at V came to 1 base and at J to 4 bases, leaving 3 bases not matched to a gene. The CDR3 nucleotides are TGCGCCAGCAGCTTGTATAGCGGGAGTTACAATGAGCAGTTCTTC. Residues: CASSLYSGSYNEQFF.

This clonotype was found many times. The chain links TRBV29-1 to TRBJ1-2; D ambiguous. With 4 bases removed from V and 8 bases from J, the gap between germline ends came to 5 bases. This CDR3 region has 9 residues. The germline V gene has CDR1 SQVTM and CDR2 ANQGSEA. As DNA, the CDR3 is TGCAGCGTTGTAAGCGGCTACACCTTC. Amino acid sequence: CSVVSGYTF.

The V and J genes are TRBV29-1 and TRBJ1-5; the D gene is possibly TRBD1 (6 bases). The germline V gene has CDR1 SQVTM and CDR2 ANQGSEA. V was clipped by 4 bases and J by 3 bases, with 13 bases between them. The CDR3 sequence is 14 residues long. The CDR3 protein is CSVVTGRANQPQHF. The CDR3 DNA reads TGCAGCGTTGTTACAGGGAGGGCCAATCAGCCCCAGCATTTT.